These T cell receptor beta chains were read from a single sample in a study of response to subunit inactivated influenza vaccine. MiXCR, applied by TCRdb to the RT-PCR reads, yields one record per CDR3 protein. The sample records 450,000 to 600,000 distinct CDR3 sequences, approximately 7.8% being singletons. The sequences come from PBMCs from blood, collected roughly 24 months after vaccination. The receptors were sampled from a man aged 45 to 75 who received an inactivated influenza vaccine. Both conserved end residues are part of each CDR3. D genes are given only for firm matches. Not every row has a clone size; where given, it reads once, few, many or a size class.

d_gene: TRBD1; len: 14; v_gene: TRBV5-1; abundance: many; j_gene: TRBJ1-5; CDR3aa: CASSAGTGDQPQHF; CDR3nt: TGCGCCAGCAGCGCTGGGACAGGGGATCAGCCCCAGCATTTT
d_gene: TRBD1; len: 15; v_gene: TRBV11-2; abundance: -; j_gene: TRBJ2-2; CDR3aa: CASSPARGLIGELFF; CDR3nt: TGTGCCAGCAGCCCAGCCAGGGGGCTGATCGGGGAGCTGTTTTTT
d_gene: TRBD2; len: 15; v_gene: TRBV20-1; abundance: few; j_gene: TRBJ2-3; CDR3aa: CSAKGRRGVLDTQYF; CDR3nt: TGCAGTGCTAAGGGTCGGCGGGGGGTGCTAGATACGCAGTATTTT
d_gene: -; len: 16; v_gene: TRBV12-3/TRBV12-4; abundance: many; j_gene: TRBJ1-6; CDR3aa: CASSPLGVEFFSPLHF; CDR3nt: TGTGCCAGCAGCCCCTTGGGGGTGGAATTTTTTTCACCCCTCCACTTT
d_gene: TRBD1; len: 14; v_gene: TRBV5-1; abundance: many; j_gene: TRBJ1-6; CDR3aa: CASQRDRNNSPLHF; CDR3nt: TGCGCCAGCCAGAGGGACAGGAATAATTCACCCCTCCACTTT
d_gene: -; len: 15; v_gene: TRBV11-2; abundance: -; j_gene: TRBJ2-1; CDR3aa: CASTRLGLTYNEQFF; CDR3nt: TGTGCCAGCACCCGTTTGGGCTTGACCTACAATGAGCAGTTCTTC
d_gene: -; len: 12; v_gene: TRBV28; abundance: many; j_gene: TRBJ1-2; CDR3aa: CASSPPGRGYTF; CDR3nt: TGTGCCAGCAGTCCCCCCGGGCGGGGCTACACCTTC
d_gene: -; len: 18; v_gene: TRBV12-3/TRBV12-4; abundance: few; j_gene: TRBJ2-5; CDR3aa: CASSSYLLSGQSQETQYF; CDR3nt: TGTGCCAGCAGTTCGTATCTCCTTTCGGGACAATCCCAAGAGACCCAGTACTTC
d_gene: -; len: 15; v_gene: TRBV4-3; abundance: few; j_gene: TRBJ2-1; CDR3aa: CASSQDWAGGNEQFF; CDR3nt: TGCGCCAGCAGCCAAGATTGGGCAGGTGGCAATGAGCAGTTCTTC
d_gene: TRBD2; len: 14; v_gene: TRBV10-3; abundance: -; j_gene: TRBJ2-1; CDR3aa: CAIKASGEYNEQFF; CDR3nt: TGTGCCATCAAGGCGAGCGGGGAATACAATGAGCAGTTCTTC
d_gene: TRBD1; len: 16; v_gene: TRBV5-1; abundance: few; j_gene: TRBJ2-2; CDR3aa: CASSFRDRGPTGELFF; CDR3nt: TGCGCCAGCAGCTTCCGGGACAGGGGGCCTACCGGGGAGCTGTTTTTT
d_gene: TRBD1; len: 17; v_gene: TRBV18; abundance: many; j_gene: TRBJ2-5; CDR3aa: CASSPPGTGFRPETQYF; CDR3nt: TGTGCCAGCTCACCACCCGGGACAGGATTTAGGCCGGAGACCCAGTACTTC
d_gene: -; len: 15; v_gene: TRBV6-4; abundance: few; j_gene: TRBJ2-1; CDR3aa: CASSGLGGPNNEQFF; CDR3nt: TGTGCCAGCAGTGGGCTCGGCGGGCCGAACAATGAGCAGTTCTTC
d_gene: -; len: 14; v_gene: TRBV2; abundance: few; j_gene: TRBJ2-7; CDR3aa: CASSAGLGAYEQYF; CDR3nt: TGTGCCAGCAGTGCGGGACTCGGGGCCTACGAGCAGTACTTC